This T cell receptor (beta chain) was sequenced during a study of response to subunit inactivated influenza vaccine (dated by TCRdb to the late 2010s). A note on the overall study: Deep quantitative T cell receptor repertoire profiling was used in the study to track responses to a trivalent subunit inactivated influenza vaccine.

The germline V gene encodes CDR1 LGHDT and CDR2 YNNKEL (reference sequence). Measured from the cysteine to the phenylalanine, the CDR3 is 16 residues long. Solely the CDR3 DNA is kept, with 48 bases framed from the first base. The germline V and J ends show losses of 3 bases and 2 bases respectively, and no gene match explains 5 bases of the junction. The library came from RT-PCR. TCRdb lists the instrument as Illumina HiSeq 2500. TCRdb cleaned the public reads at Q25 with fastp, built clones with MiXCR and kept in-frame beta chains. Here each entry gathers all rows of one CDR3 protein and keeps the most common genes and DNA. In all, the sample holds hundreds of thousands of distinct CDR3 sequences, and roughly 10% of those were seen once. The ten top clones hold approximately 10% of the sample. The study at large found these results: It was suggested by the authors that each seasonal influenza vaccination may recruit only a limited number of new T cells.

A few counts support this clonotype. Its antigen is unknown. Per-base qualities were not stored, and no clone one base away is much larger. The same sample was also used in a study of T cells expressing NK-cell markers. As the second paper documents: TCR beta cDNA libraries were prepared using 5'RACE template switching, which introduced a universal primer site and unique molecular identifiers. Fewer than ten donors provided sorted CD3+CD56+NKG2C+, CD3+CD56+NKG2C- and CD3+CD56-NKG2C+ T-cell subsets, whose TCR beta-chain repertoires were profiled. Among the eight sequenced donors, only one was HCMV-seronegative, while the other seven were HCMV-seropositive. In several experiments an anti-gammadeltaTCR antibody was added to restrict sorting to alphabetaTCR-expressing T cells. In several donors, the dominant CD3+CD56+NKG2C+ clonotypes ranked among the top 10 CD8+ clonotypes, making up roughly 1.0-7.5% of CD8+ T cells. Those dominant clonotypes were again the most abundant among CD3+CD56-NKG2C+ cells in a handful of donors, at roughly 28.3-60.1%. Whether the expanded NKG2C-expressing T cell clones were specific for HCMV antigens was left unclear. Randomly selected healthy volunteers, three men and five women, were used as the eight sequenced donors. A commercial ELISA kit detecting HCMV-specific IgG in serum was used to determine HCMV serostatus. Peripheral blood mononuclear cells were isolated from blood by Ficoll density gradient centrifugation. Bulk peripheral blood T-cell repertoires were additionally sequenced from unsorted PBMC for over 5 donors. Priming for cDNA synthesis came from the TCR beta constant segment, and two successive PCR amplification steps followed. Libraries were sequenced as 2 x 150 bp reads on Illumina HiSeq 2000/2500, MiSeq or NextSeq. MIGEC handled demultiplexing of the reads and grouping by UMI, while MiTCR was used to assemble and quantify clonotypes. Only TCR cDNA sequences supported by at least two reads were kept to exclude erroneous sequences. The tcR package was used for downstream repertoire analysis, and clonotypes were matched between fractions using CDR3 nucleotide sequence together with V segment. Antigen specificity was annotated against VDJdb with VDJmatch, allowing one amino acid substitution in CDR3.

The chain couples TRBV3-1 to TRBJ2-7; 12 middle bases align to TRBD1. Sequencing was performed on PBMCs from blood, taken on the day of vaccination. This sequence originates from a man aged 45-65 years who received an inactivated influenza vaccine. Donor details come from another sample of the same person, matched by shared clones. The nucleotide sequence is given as TGTGCCAGCAGCCATAGGCGGGACAGGGGGCCCTACGAGCAGTACTTC. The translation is CASSHRRDRGPYEQYF.